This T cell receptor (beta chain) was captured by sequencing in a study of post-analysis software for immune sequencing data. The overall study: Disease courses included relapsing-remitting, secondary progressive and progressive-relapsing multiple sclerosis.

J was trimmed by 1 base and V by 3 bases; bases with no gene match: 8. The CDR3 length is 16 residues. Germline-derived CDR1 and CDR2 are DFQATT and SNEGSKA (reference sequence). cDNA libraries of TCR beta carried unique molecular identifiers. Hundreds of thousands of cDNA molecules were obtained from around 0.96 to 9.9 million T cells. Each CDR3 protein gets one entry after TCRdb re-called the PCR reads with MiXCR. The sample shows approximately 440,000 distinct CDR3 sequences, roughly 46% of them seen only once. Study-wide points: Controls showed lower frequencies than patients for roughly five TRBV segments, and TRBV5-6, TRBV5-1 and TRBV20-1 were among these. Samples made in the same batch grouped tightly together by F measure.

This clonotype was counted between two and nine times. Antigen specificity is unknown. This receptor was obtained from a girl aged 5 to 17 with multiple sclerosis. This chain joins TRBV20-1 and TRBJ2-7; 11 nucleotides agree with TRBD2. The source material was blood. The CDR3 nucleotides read TGCAGTGCTAGCCGCACCCGGACTAGCGGGTCCTACGAGCAGTACTTC. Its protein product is CSASRTRTSGSYEQYF.